This passage covers 5 T cell receptor beta chains from one sample sequenced in a study of identical twins. MiXCR was run by TCRdb on the 5' RACE reads, yielding one entry per CDR3 protein. The table includes 1,800,000 or so distinct CDR3 sequences, around a third detected once. Sequencing used cord blood. Receptors were obtained from a newborn girl in good health.

This chain uses TRBV6-5 with TRBJ2-5; tentative D call: TRBD2 (6 bases). Per germline, CDR1 MNHEY and CDR2 SVGAGI. There are 13 residues in the CDR3. The V and J ends lost 2 bases and 11 bases respectively, with 15 bases between them. CDR3 protein: CASSYAGPNEQYF. The CDR3 DNA reads as TGTGCCAGCAGTTACGCGGGGCCCAATGAGCAGTACTTC.

J is TRBJ2-7 and V is TRBV6-8; D uncertain. V was pared by 3 bases and J by 2 bases, with 8 bases between. Germline values: CDR1 MNHGY, CDR2 SAAAGT. The CDR3 is 13 amino acids. CDR3 residues: CASSYRSPYEQYF. Here the CDR3 DNA reads TGTGCCAGCAGTTATCGCAGTCCCTACGAGCAGTACTTC.

This clonotype came up a few times. This sequence joins TRBV24-1 and TRBJ2-3; no definite D call. CDR3 size: 15 residues. Germline V CDR1 and CDR2: KGHDR, SFDVKD. Trimming stripped 2 bases from V and 6 bases from J, with 14 bases between. The CDR3 protein is CATSDSTRSDDTQYF. CDR3 bases: TGTGCCACCAGTGATTCGACACGGTCGGATGATACGCAGTATTTT.

This clonotype has only a few counts. V and J are TRBV5-1 and TRBJ2-7, with D possibly being TRBD1 or TRBD2 (5 bases each). The CDR3 is 15 amino acids. V shed 4 bases and J shed 6 bases, with 20 bases lying between them. Germline V lookup: CDR1 SGHRS, CDR2 YFSETQ. CDR3 DNA sequence: TGCGCCAGCAGCCCCCGTGGCTCCGGGGACGGCGAGCAGTACTTC. Translating it yields CASSPRGSGDGEQYF. Using reference TRBV5-1 and TRBJ2-7 for the parts outside the CDR3, the full variable domain is KAGVTQTPRYLIKTRGQQVTLSCSPISGHRSVSWYQQTPGQGLQFLFEYFSETQRNKGNFPGRFSGRQFSNSRSEMNVSTLELGDSALYLCASSPRGSGDGEQYFGPGTRLTVT.

In this sample, this clonotype turned up a few times. The rearrangement uses TRBV7-2 and TRBJ2-3; no clear D. V lost 6 bases, J lost 4 bases, and 8 bases lay in between. CDR3 length: 12 residues. Germline V gives CDR1 SGHTA, CDR2 FQGNSA. The CDR3, as DNA: TGTGCCAGCAGATTTGTACCAGATACGCAGTATTTT. It is translated as CASRFVPDTQYF.